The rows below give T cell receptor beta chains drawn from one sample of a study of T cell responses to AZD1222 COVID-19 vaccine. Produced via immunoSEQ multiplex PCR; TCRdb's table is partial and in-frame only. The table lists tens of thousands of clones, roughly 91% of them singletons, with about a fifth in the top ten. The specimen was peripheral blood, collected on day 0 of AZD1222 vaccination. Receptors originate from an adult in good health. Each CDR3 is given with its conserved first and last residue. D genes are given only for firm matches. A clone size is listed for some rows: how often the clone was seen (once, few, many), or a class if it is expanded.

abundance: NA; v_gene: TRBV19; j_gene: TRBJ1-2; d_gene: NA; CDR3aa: CASSYTGGDFNYGYTF; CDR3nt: TGTGCCAGTAGTTATACGGGAGGGGATTTTAACTATGGCTACACCTTC
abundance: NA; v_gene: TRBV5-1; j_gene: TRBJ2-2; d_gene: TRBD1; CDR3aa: CASSPPGQGNTGELFF; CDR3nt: TGCGCCAGCAGCCCACCGGGACAGGGGAACACCGGGGAGCTGTTTTTT
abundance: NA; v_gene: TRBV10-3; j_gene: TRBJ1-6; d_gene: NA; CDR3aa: CAISEDRDSSPLHF; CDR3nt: TGTGCCATCAGTGAAGACAGAGACAGTTCACCCCTCCACTTT
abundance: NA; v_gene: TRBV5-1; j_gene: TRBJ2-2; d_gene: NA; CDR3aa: CASSLVVGAPGELFF; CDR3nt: TGCGCCAGCAGCTTGGTGGTAGGGGCCCCCGGGGAGCTGTTTTTT
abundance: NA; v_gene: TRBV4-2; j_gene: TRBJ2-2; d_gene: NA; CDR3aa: CASSQDRVTGELFF; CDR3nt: TGTGCCAGCAGCCAAGACAGGGTGACCGGGGAGCTGTTTTTT
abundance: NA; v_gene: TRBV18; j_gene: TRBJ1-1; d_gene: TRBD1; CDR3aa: CASSPFSRGRGTEAFF; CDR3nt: TGTGCCAGCTCACCATTTTCCAGGGGGCGTGGAACTGAAGCTTTCTTT
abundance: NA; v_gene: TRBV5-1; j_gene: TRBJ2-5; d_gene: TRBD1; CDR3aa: CASSFDRGGEETQYF; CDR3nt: TGCGCCAGCAGCTTCGACAGGGGAGGAGAAGAGACCCAGTACTTC
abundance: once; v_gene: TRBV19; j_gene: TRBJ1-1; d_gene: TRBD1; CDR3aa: CASSTLTQGAQNTEAFF; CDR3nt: TGTGCCAGTAGCACGTTAACGCAGGGGGCGCAGAACACTGAAGCTTTCTTT
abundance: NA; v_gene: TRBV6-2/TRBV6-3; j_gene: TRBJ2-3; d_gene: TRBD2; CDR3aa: CASSYGASGGTDTQYF; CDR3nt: TGTGCCAGCAGTTACGGGGCTAGCGGGGGTACAGATACGCAGTATTTT
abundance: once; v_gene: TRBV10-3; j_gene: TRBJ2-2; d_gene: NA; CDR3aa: CAVLRQTGELFF; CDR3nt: TGTGCCGTCCTCAGACAGACCGGGGAGCTGTTTTTT
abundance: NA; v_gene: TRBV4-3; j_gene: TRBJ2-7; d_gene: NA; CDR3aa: CASSQAVSYEQYF; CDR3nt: TGCGCCAGCAGCCAAGCAGTGTCCTACGAGCAGTACTTC
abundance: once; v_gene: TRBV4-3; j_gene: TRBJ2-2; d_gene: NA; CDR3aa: CASSQDGRQRELFF; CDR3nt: TGCGCCAGCAGCCAAGATGGACGCCAACGGGAGCTGTTTTTT
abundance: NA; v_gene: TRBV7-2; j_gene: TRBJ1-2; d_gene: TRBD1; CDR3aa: CASSFSTGARRTYGYTF; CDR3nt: TGTGCCAGCAGCTTTTCGACAGGGGCAAGAAGAACCTATGGCTACACCTTC
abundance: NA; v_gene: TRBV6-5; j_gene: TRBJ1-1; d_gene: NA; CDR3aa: CASRWKGVTEAFF; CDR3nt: TGTGCCAGCCGGTGGAAAGGTGTCACTGAAGCTTTCTTT
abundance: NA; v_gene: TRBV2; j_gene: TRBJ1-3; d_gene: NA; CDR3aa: CASRGFSGNTIYF; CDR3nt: TGTGCCAGCAGGGGGTTCTCTGGAAACACCATATATTTT
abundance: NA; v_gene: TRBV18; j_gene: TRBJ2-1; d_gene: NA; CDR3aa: CASSPQGYNEQFF; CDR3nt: TGTGCCAGCTCACCACAGGGGTACAATGAGCAGTTCTTC
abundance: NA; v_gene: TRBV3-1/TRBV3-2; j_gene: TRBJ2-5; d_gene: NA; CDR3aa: CASSQDTSIHEETQYF; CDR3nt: TGTGCCAGCAGCCAAGATACCTCTATTCACGAAGAGACCCAGTACTTC
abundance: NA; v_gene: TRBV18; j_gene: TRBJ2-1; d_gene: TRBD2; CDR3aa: CASSLSGGTYNEQFF; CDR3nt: TGTGCCAGCTCACTTAGCGGGGGGACCTACAATGAGCAGTTCTTC
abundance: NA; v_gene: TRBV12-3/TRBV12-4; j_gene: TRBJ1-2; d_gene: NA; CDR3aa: CASSLGQGYGYTF; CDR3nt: TGTGCCAGCAGCCTGGGACAAGGGTATGGCTACACCTTC
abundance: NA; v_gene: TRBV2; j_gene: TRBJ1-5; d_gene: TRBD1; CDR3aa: CASSSGQQLNQPQHF; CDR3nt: TGTGCCAGCAGTTCGGGACAGCAGCTCAATCAGCCCCAGCATTTT
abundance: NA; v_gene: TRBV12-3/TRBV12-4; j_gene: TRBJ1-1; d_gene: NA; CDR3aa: CASSSGEGTEAFF; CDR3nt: TGTGCCAGCAGTTCAGGGGAAGGCACTGAAGCTTTCTTT
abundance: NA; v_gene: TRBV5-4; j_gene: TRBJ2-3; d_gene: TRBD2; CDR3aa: CASSLRSGGGTDTQYF; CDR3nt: TGTGCCAGCAGCTTGAGGTCGGGGGGGGGCACAGATACGCAGTATTTT
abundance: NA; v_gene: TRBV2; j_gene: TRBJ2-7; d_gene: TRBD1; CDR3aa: CASSADRGSSYEQYF; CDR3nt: TGTGCCAGCAGCGCAGACAGGGGGAGCTCCTACGAGCAGTACTTC
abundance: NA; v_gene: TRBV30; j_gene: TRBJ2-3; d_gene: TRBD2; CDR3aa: CAWTGTSADTQYF; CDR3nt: TGTGCCTGGACCGGGACTAGCGCAGATACGCAGTATTTT
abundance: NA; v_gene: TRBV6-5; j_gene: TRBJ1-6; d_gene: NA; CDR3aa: CASSYIGLNSPLHF; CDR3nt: TGTGCCAGCAGTTACATAGGTTTGAATTCACCCCTCCACTTT
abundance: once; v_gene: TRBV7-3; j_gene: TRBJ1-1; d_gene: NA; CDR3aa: CASSSGMNTEAFF; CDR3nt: TGTGCCAGCAGCTCCGGGATGAACACTGAAGCTTTCTTT
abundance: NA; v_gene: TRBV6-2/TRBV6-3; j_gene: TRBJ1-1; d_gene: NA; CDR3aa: CASSYYDYRVEAFF; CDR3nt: TGTGCCAGCAGTTACTATGACTACAGGGTTGAAGCTTTCTTT
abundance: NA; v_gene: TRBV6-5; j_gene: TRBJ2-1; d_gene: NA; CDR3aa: CASAGTVYNEQFF; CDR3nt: TGTGCCAGCGCGGGGACAGTCTACAATGAGCAGTTCTTC
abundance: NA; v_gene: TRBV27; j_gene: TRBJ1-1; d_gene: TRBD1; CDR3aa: CASREEGARTEAFF; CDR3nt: TGTGCCAGCAGGGAGGAGGGGGCGAGGACTGAAGCTTTCTTT
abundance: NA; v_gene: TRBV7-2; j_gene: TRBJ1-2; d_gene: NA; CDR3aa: CASSSLTVMEGGYTF; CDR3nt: TGTGCCAGCAGTTCACTCACGGTTATGGAGGGTGGCTACACCTTC
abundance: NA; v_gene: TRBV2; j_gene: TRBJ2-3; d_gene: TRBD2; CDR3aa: CASSSVAGGPFADTQYF; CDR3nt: TGTGCCAGCAGTTCGGTAGCGGGGGGCCCTTTCGCAGATACGCAGTATTTT
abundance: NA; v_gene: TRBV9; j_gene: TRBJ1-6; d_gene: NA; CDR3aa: CASSPLGGDGSPLHF; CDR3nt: TGTGCCAGCAGCCCCCTGGGGGGGGACGGTTCACCCCTCCACTTT
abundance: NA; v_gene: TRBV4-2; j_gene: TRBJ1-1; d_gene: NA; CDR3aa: CASSPLQGRGTEAFF; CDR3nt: TGTGCCAGCAGCCCCTTACAGGGTAGAGGAACTGAAGCTTTCTTT
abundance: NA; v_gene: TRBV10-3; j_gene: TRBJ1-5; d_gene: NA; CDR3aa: CAIRRASNQPQHF; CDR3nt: TGTGCCATCCGGCGGGCCAGTAATCAGCCCCAGCATTTT
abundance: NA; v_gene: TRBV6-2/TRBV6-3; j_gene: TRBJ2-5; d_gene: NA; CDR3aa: CASSTRQIETQYF; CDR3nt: TGTGCCAGCAGTACCCGACAGATTGAGACCCAGTACTTC
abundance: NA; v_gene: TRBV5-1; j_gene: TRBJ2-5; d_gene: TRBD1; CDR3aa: CASSFLQGETQYF; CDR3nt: TGCGCCAGCAGCTTTTTACAGGGGGAGACCCAGTACTTC
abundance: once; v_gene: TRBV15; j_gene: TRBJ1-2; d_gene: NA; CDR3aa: CATSREAIGGYTF; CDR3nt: TGTGCCACCAGCAGAGAAGCCATAGGGGGCTACACCTTC
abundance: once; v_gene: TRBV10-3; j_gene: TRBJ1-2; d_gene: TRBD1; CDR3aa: CAISSPGTGDYGYTF; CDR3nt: TGTGCCATCAGTTCCCCTGGGACAGGGGACTATGGCTACACCTTC
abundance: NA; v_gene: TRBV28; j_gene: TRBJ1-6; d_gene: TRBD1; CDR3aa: CASSQGDRGLTYNSPLHF; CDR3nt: TGTGCCAGCAGTCAGGGGGACAGGGGATTAACCTATAATTCACCCCTCCACTTT
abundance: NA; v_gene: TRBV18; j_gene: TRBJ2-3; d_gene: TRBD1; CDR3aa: CASSPRTGGKPDTQYF; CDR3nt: TGTGCCAGCTCACCACGAACAGGGGGCAAGCCAGATACGCAGTATTTT
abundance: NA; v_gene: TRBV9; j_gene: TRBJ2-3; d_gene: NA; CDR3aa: CASSEGPAADTQYF; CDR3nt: TGTGCCAGCAGCGAGGGGCCAGCCGCAGATACGCAGTATTTT
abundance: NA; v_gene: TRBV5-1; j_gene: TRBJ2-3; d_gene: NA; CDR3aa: CASRAGPSTDTQYF; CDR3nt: TGCGCCAGCAGGGCCGGACCTAGCACAGATACGCAGTATTTT
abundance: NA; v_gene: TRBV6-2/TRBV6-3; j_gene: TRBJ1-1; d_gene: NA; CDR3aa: CASSREAGTEAFF; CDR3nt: TGTGCCAGCAGTAGAGAGGCGGGCACTGAAGCTTTCTTT
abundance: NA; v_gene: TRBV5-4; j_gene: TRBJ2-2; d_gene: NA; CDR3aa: CASSLFSNTGELFF; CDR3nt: TGTGCCAGCAGCTTGTTCTCCAACACCGGGGAGCTGTTTTTT
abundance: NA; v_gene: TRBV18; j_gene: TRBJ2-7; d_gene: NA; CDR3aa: CASSRVGQGMTYEQYF; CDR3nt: TGTGCCAGCTCACGGGTGGGGCAGGGAATGACCTACGAGCAGTACTTC
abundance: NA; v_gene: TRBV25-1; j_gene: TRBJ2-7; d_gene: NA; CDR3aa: CASSVGGSYEQYF; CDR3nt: TGTGCCAGCAGTGTAGGGGGCTCCTACGAGCAGTACTTC
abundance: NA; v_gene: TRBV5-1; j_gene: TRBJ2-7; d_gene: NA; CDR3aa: CASSLDLRGPYEQYF; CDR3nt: TGCGCCAGCAGCTTGGACCTCCGGGGGCCCTACGAGCAGTACTTC
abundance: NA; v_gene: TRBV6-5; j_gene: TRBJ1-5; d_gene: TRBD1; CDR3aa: CASRRDRTSNQPQHF; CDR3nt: TGTGCCAGCAGGCGGGACAGAACTAGCAATCAGCCCCAGCATTTT
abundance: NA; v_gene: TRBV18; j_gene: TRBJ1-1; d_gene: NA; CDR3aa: CASSPSQGIIEAFF; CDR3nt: TGTGCCAGCTCACCAAGCCAGGGTATTATTGAAGCTTTCTTT
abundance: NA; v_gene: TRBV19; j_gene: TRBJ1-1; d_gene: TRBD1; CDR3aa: CASSREGYRGSRGTEAFF; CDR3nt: TGTGCCAGTAGTAGGGAGGGGTACAGGGGTAGTCGTGGCACTGAAGCTTTCTTT